This T cell receptor beta chain was found in a study of T cell changes during pregnancy in multiple sclerosis. Data came from immunoSEQ multiplex PCR; TCRdb stores just in-frame clones and leaves some out. Of under 55,000 clones in the sample, approximately 91% were seen once. The length of the CDR3 is 13 residues. Trimming removed 7 bases from V and 5 bases from J, with 12 bases in between. The germline gives CDR1 MNHNS, CDR2 SASEGT. The sample here was CD8+ T cells from peripheral blood mononuclear cells, taken after pregnancy. The J gene is TRBJ1-5, the V gene TRBV6-1; D remains ambiguous. The TCR sequence derives from a female donor with multiple sclerosis, enrolled in a pregnancy study. The CDR3 coding sequence is TGTGCCAGCACTGACTGGGCACATCAGCCCCAGCATTTT. Amino acids: CASTDWAHQPQHF.